This T cell receptor beta chain was captured by sequencing in a study of cytomegalovirus exposure and HLA in healthy donors. Unmatched junction bases numbered 7, after V lost 2 bases and J lost 1 base. This CDR3 region has 17 residues. In germline, CDR1 is SGHRS, CDR2 YFSETQ. 60 Vbeta and 13 Jbeta primers were used in PCR. TCRdb's table, derived via immunoSEQ multiplex PCR, lists solely in-frame clones and lacks some. Here the sample table reports approximately 140,000 clones. The sequenced sample was PBMCs. The receptor was isolated from a woman between 35 and 50 years old in good health and CMV-seronegative. The chain employs TRBV5-1 and TRBJ1-1; 11 bases align to TRBD1. The CDR3 reads CASSFWTGGAWNTEAFF. The CDR3 bases are TGCGCCAGCAGCTTTTGGACAGGGGGCGCATGGAACACTGAAGCTTTCTTT.